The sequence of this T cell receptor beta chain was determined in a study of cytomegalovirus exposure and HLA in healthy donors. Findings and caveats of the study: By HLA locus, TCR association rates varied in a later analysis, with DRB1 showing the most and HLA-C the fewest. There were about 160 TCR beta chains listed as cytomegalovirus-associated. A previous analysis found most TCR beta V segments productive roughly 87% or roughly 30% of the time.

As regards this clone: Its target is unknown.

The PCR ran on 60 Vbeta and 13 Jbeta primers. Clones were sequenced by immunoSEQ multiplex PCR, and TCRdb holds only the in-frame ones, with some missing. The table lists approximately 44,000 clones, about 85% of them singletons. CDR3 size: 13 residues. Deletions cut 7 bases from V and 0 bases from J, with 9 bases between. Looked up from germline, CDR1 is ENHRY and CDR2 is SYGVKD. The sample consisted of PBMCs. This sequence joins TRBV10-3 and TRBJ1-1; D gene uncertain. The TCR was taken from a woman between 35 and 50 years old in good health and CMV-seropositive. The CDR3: CAIMGQLNTEAFF. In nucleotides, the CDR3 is TGTGCCATCATGGGCCAGCTGAACACTGAAGCTTTCTTT.